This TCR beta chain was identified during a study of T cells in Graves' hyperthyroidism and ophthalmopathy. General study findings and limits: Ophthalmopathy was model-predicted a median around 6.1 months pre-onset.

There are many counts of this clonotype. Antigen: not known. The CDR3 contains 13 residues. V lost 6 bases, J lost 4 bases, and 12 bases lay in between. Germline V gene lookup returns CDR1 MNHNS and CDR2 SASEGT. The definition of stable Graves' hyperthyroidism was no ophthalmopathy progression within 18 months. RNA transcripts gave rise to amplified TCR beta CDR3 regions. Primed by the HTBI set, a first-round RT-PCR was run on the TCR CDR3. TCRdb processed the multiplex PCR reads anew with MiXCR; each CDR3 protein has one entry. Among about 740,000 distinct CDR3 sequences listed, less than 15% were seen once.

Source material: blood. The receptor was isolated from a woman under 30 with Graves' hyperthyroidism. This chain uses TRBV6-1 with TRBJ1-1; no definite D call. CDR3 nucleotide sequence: TGTGCCAGCAGATGGGTGATAGGCACTGAAGCTTTCTTT. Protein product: CASRWVIGTEAFF.